A single sample gave rise to the 24 T cell receptor beta chains below, sequenced in a study of cytomegalovirus exposure and HLA in healthy donors. A multiplex PCR was run with 60 Vbeta primers and 13 Jbeta primers. Repertoires were generated with immunoSEQ multiplex PCR, while TCRdb's copy carries only in-frame clones and drops some. The table records 200,000 to 250,000 clones, around 76% of them present only once. Sequenced input: PBMCs. These receptor sequences come from a man aged 18 to 30 in good health and CMV-seronegative.

The chain links TRBV5-1 to TRBJ2-6; perhaps TRBD2 as D (5 bases). The CDR3 runs 17 residues. V was shortened by 2 bases and J by 1 base, with 13 bases between the two germline ends. Per germline, CDR1 SGHRS and CDR2 YFSETQ. As DNA, the CDR3 is TGCGCCAGCAGCTTAGGCAGCGGTCTATCTGGGGCCAACGTCCTGACTTTC. Amino acid sequence: CASSLGSGLSGANVLTF. Combining the CDR3 with reference TRBV5-1 and TRBJ2-6 gives the whole variable domain KAGVTQTPRYLIKTRGQQVTLSCSPISGHRSVSWYQQTPGQGLQFLFEYFSETQRNKGNFPGRFSGRQFSNSRSEMNVSTLELGDSALYLCASSLGSGLSGANVLTFGAGSRLTVL.

The chain combines TRBV5-4 with TRBJ1-4; maybe TRBD1 (5 bases). Germline loops: CDR1 SGHNT, CDR2 YYREEE (reference sequence). The CDR3 covers 16 residues. Trimming took 0 bases from V and 8 from J, leaving 17 bases between them. In DNA form, the CDR3 reads TGTGCCAGCAGCTTGGGGGCTAGGGGTCCTACGGAAAAACTGTTTTTT. Protein: CASSLGARGPTEKLFF.

The sample holds a few counts of this clone. V is TRBV29-1 and J is TRBJ1-1; 8 bases line up with TRBD1. V shed 6 bases and J 4 bases; nucleotides not matched to a gene: 10. Germline CDR1 and CDR2: SQVTM and ANQGSEA. This CDR3 region has 14 residues. DNA for the CDR3: TGCAGCGTCGACGAACCAGGGGGCCCCACTGAAGCTTTCTTT. It yields the protein CSVDEPGGPTEAFF.

The chain joins TRBV7-3 to TRBJ2-2, with 11 bases that match TRBD2. There are 17 residues in the CDR3. CDR1 SGHTA and CDR2 FQGTGA come from the germline V gene. V dropped 5 bases and J dropped 1; count of bases not matched to a gene: 6. DNA of the CDR3: TGTGCCAGCAGCCGACAAGGGACTAGCGGGAACACCGGGGAGCTGTTTTTT. Translating it yields CASSRQGTSGNTGELFF.

The chain employs TRBV27 and TRBJ2-3; 13 positions match TRBD2. The CDR3 sequence is 15 residues long. With 4 bases clipped from V and 6 bases from J, the junction kept 4 bases outside the gene matches. CDR1 and CDR2 (germline): MNHEY, SMNVEV (reference sequence). The CDR3 DNA reads TGTGCCAGCAGTTCGGGACTAGCGGGAATTGATACGCAGTATTTT. Encoded protein: CASSSGLAGIDTQYF.

This clone was counted only a few times. The J gene is TRBJ2-1, the V gene TRBV9, with TRBD1 matching over 10 bases. The junction had 5 bases not matched to a gene; V was cut back by 4 bases and J by 1 base. Per germline, CDR1 SGDLS and CDR2 YYNGEE. The CDR3 totals 16 residues. CDR3 region: CASSPTGQGSYNEQFF. The DNA of the CDR3 is TGTGCCAGCAGCCCGACGGGACAGGGGTCCTACAATGAGCAGTTCTTC. Looking up the rest from reference TRBV9 and TRBJ2-1 gives the full variable domain: DSGVTQTPKHLITATGQRVTLRCSPRSGDLSVYWYQQSLDQGLQFLIQYYNGEERAKGNILERFSAQQFPDLHSELNLSSLELGDSALYFCASSPTGQGSYNEQFFGPGTRLTVL.

The V call is TRBV4-1, the J call TRBJ2-3; the D gene is possibly TRBD2 (5 bases). V was shortened by 1 base and J by 0 bases, with 17 bases between the two germline ends. Germline CDR1 is MGHRA and CDR2 is YSYEKL. This CDR3 is built from 18 residues. Written as DNA, the CDR3 is TGCGCCAGCAGCCAAGTTCTCGGAAGCGGTCCTAGCACAGATACGCAGTATTTT. It encodes CASSQVLGSGPSTDTQYF.

In nucleotides, the CDR3 is TGTGCCAGCAGCTTGGAAGTGGTGAGGGCTAGTGGCTACACCTTC. Amino acids: CASSLEVVRASGYTF. The chain uses TRBV5-6 and TRBJ1-2; D call uncertain. V lost 0 bases and J 7 bases, leaving 16 bases between the germline ends. CDR1 is SGHDT, CDR2 YYEEEE, per germline. This CDR3 has 15 residues.

The chain carries TRBV6-6 and TRBJ2-2; a possible D gene is TRBD2 (7 bases). This CDR3 spans 14 amino acids. CDR1 and CDR2 from the germline V gene are MNHNY and SVGAGI (reference sequence). V was shortened by 6 bases and J by 5 bases, with 13 bases between the two germline ends. The DNA for the CDR3 is TGTGCCAGCAGCCGTGAGGGGGGGACCGGGGAGCTGTTTTTT. It translates to CASSREGGTGELFF.

This CDR3 is CASRRTGSYEQYF. CDR3 sequence (DNA): TGTGCCAGCAGGCGCACGGGGTCCTACGAGCAGTACTTC. The chain has TRBV28 and TRBJ2-7; D is perhaps TRBD2 (5 bases). The CDR3 loop spans 13 amino acids. Trimming removed 6 bases from V and 1 base from J, with 10 bases in between. Germline lookup yields CDR1 MDHEN and CDR2 SYDVKM.

V and J are TRBV28 and TRBJ2-3, with 8 nucleotides matching TRBD1. CDR3 length equals 15 residues. V lost 5 bases to trimming and J lost 5 bases; unmatched junction nucleotides: 9. CDR1 and CDR2 (germline): MDHEN, SYDVKM. In nucleotides, the CDR3 is TGTGCCAGCAGTCTTAGGGGACAGGTCGGAGATACGCAGTATTTT. This codes for CASSLRGQVGDTQYF.

The CDR3 coding sequence is TGTGCCAGCAGTGAAGTCGGCCAAGAGACCCAGTACTTC. This encodes CASSEVGQETQYF. This chain joins TRBV6-1 and TRBJ2-5; D is uncertain. Germline V gives CDR1 MNHNS, CDR2 SASEGT. Trimming removed 1 base at V and 1 base at J, with 4 bases between. This CDR3 has 13 residues.

The chain recombines TRBV18 with TRBJ1-3, with D uncertain. Germline values: CDR1 KGHSH, CDR2 LQKENI. The CDR3 totals 16 residues. V was cut by 6 bases and J by 0 bases, with 15 bases left in between. The CDR3 coding sequence is TGTGCCAGCTCCCATGCGGTCACAAACTCTGGAAACACCATATATTTT. Translated: CASSHAVTNSGNTIYF.

The chain joins TRBV5-5 to TRBJ1-5; 8 bases are shared with TRBD1. The CDR3 totals 15 residues. Germline V lookup: CDR1 SGHKS, CDR2 YYEKEE (reference sequence). J lost 2 bases, V lost 0 bases, and 1 base had no gene match. The CDR3 nucleotides read TGTGCCAGCAGCTTGGCGGGACAGGGCAATCAGCCCCAGCATTTT. Protein sequence: CASSLAGQGNQPQHF.

The V gene is TRBV27, the J gene TRBJ2-7, with D perhaps TRBD2 (6 bases). V lost 5 bases and J 5 bases, leaving 19 bases between the germline ends. CDR1 and CDR2 (germline): MNHEY, SMNVEV (reference sequence). The CDR3 covers 15 residues. CDR3 region: CASSIVRDSTDEQYF. DNA for the CDR3: TGTGCCAGCAGTATCGTCCGGGACTCAACGGACGAGCAGTACTTC.

This clone was picked up a small number of times. The CDR3 loop reads CAAGTGGQETQYF. The DNA for the CDR3 is TGTGCCGCCGGGACAGGGGGCCAAGAGACCCAGTACTTC. V and J are TRBV10-3 and TRBJ2-5; TRBD1 aligns across 11 bases. The CDR3 totals 13 residues. V shed 11 bases, J shed 1 base, and the junction held 3 bases outside the gene matches. The germline V gene has CDR1 ENHRY and CDR2 SYGVKD.

The chain joins TRBV21-1 to TRBJ1-3; the table's D gene call, TRBD1, was not cross checked with the DNA. TRBV21-1 is listed as a pseudogene. The CDR3 spans 18 residues. The CDR3 protein is CASSKAGTGKGKGNTIYF. Written as DNA, the CDR3 is TGTGCCAGCAGCAAAGCAGGGACAGGGAAGGGTAAAGGAAACACCATATATTTT.

The chain employs TRBV7-9 and TRBJ2-7; D is ambiguous. Germline values: CDR1 SEHNR, CDR2 FQNEAQ (reference sequence). Trimming took 5 bases from V and 0 from J, leaving 11 bases between them. This CDR3 region has 14 residues. The chain's CDR3 is CASSPILSSYEQYF. The CDR3 DNA is TGTGCCAGCAGCCCCATACTGAGCTCCTACGAGCAGTACTTC.

This clone was seen more than once but under ten times. The CDR3 loop is CATSTLGAAGIEAFF. CDR3 DNA: TGTGCCACCAGCACCCTCGGAGCAGCAGGGATTGAAGCTTTCTTT. This chain links TRBV15 with TRBJ1-1; tentatively, D is TRBD1 (5 bases). There are 15 residues in the CDR3. V was clipped by 4 bases and J by 7 bases, with 19 bases between them. Germline V gives CDR1 LNHNV, CDR2 YYDKDF (reference sequence).

V gene TRBV6-1 combines with J gene TRBJ2-5; tentative D call: TRBD1 (5 bases). The closer fit of TRBJ2-7 to the DNA end suggests the J call may be wrong. There are 13 residues in the CDR3. From germline, CDR1 is MNHNS and CDR2 SASEGT. CDR3 sequence reads: CASSQGLSYEQYF. CDR3 sequence (DNA): TGTGCCAGCAGTCAGGGTCTCTCCTACGAGCAGTACTTC.

The chain uses TRBV10-3 and TRBJ1-1, with D possibly being TRBD1 (5 bases). This CDR3 contains 15 residues. CDR1 and CDR2 from the germline V gene are ENHRY and SYGVKD. The V end lost 2 bases, the J end lost 2 bases, and 12 bases lay between the germline ends. The CDR3 is CAISESSRANTEAFF. DNA of the CDR3: TGTGCCATCAGTGAGAGTAGCAGGGCTAACACTGAAGCTTTCTTT.

The rearrangement links TRBV7-9 to TRBJ2-7; no definite D call. The length of the CDR3 is 11 residues. Trimming removed 5 bases from V and 4 bases from J, with 6 bases in between. Germline CDR1 reads SEHNR; CDR2 reads FQNEAQ (reference sequence). The CDR3, as DNA: TGTGCCAGCAGCGAGAATTACGAGCAGTACTTC. It is translated as CASSENYEQYF.

The chain combines TRBV5-4 with TRBJ1-3; TRBD1 matches at 7 bases. J was trimmed by 1 base and V by 5 bases; bases with no gene match: 3. The CDR3 runs 14 residues. Germline V gene lookup returns CDR1 SGHNT and CDR2 YYREEE (reference sequence). Written as DNA, the CDR3 is TGTGCCAGCAGTCTCAGGGGGTCTGGAAACACCATATATTTT. Translated: CASSLRGSGNTIYF.

This clone was observed a single time. This chain links TRBV6-5 with TRBJ2-1, with a weak D call TRBD2 (6 bases). Trimming took off 0 bases at V and 3 bases at J, with 12 bases between the two ends. The CDR3 extends over 16 amino acids. Looked up from germline, CDR1 is MNHEY and CDR2 is SVGAGI. In nucleotides, the CDR3 is TGTGCCAGCAGTTACTCCTTGGGAGGAAACTACAATGAGCAGTTCTTC. Protein sequence: CASSYSLGGNYNEQFF.